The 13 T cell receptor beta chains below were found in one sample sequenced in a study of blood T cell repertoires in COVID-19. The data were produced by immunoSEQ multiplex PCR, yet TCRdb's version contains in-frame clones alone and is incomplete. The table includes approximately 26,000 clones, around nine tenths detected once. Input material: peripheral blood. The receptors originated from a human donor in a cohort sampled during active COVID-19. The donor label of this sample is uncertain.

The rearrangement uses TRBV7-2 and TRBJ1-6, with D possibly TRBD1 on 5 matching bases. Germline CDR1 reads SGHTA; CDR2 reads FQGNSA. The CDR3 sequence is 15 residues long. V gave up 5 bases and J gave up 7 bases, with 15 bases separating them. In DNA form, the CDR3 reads TGTGCCAGCAGCCCAGACAGCGGGGGAAATTCACCCCTCCACTTT. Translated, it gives CASSPDSGGNSPLHF.

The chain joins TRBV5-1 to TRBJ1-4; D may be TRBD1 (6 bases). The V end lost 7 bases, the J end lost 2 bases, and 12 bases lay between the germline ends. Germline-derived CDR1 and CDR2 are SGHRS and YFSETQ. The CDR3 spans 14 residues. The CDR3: CASCIGQTNEKLFF. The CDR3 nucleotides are TGCGCCAGCTGTATCGGACAGACTAATGAAAAACTGTTTTTT.

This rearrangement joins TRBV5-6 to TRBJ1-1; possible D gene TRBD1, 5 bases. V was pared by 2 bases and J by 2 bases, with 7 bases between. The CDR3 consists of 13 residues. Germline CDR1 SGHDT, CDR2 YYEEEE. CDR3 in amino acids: CASSFTGNTEAFF. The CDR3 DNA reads TGTGCCAGCAGCTTTACAGGAAACACTGAAGCTTTCTTT.

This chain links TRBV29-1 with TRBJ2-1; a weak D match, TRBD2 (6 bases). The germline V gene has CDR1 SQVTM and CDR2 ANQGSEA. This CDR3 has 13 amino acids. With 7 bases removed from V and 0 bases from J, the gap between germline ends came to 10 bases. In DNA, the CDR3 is TGCAGCGGGGAGGAGAGCTCCTACAATGAGCAGTTCTTC. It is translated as CSGEESSYNEQFF.

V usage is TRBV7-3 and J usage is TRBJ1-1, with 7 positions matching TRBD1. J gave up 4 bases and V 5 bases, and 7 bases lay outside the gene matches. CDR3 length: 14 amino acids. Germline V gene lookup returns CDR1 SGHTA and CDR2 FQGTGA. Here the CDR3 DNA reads TGTGCCAGCAGCCTCAGGGGGTTGGTCACTGAAGCTTTCTTT. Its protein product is CASSLRGLVTEAFF.

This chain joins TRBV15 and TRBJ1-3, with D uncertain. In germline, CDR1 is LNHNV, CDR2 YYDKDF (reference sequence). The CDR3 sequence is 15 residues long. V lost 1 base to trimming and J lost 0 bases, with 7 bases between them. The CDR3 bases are TGTGCCACCAGCAGAGGTCCCAGCTCTGGAAACACCATATATTTT. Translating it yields CATSRGPSSGNTIYF.

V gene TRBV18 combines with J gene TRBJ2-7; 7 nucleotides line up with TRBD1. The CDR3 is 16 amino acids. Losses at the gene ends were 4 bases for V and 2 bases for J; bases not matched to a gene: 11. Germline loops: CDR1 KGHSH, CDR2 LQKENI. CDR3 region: CASSLFEGATTYEQYF. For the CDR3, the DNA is TGTGCCAGCTCACTATTCGAGGGGGCGACCACCTACGAGCAGTACTTC. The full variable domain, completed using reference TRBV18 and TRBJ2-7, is NAGVMQNPRHLVRRRGQEARLRCSPMKGHSHVYWYRQLPEEGLKFMVYLQKENIIDESGMPKERFSAEFPKEGPSILRIQQVVRGDSAAYFCASSLFEGATTYEQYFGPGTRLTVT.

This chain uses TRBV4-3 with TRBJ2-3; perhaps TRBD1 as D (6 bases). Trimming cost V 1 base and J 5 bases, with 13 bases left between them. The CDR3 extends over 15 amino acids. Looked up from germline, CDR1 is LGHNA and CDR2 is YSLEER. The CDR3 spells CASSQGDKGGDTQYF. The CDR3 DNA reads TGCGCCAGCAGCCAAGGGGACAAAGGTGGAGATACGCAGTATTTT.

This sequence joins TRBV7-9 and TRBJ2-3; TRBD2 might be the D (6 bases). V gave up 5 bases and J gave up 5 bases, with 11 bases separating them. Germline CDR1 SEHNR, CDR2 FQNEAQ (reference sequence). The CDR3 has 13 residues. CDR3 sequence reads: CASSPGVGDTQYF. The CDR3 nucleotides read TGTGCCAGCAGCCCGGGGGTTGGAGATACGCAGTATTTT.

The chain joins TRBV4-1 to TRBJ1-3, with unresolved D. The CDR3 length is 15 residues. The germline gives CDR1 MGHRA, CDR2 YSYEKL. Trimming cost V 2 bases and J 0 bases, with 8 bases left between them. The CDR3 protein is CASSQPRSSGNTIYF. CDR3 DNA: TGCGCCAGCAGCCAACCCCGGTCCTCTGGAAACACCATATATTTT.

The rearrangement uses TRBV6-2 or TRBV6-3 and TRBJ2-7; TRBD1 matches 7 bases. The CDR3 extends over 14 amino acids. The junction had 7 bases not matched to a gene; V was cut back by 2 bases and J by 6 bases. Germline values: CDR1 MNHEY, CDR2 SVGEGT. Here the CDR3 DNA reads TGTGCCAGCAGTTACGCCGACAGGGATAGCGAGCAGTACTTC. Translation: CASSYADRDSEQYF.

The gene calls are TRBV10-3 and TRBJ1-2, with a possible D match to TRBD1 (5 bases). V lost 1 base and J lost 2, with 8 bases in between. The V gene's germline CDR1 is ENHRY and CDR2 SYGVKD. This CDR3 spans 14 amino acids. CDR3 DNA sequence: TGTGCCATCAGTGAGTTGACAGAGAACTATGGCTACACCTTC. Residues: CAISELTENYGYTF.

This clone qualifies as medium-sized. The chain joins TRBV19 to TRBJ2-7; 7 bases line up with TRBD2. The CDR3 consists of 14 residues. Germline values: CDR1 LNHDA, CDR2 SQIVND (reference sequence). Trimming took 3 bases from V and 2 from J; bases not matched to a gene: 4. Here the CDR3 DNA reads TGTGCCAGTAGTATCGGCGGGGGAACCTACGAGCAGTACTTC. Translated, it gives CASSIGGGTYEQYF.